This T cell receptor beta chain was sequenced in a study of blood T cell repertoires in COVID-19. Turning to the study itself: Material from acute and convalescent COVID-19 was sourced from the United States, Italy and Spain.

The assay was immunoSEQ multiplex PCR, and TCRdb's table has in-frame clones only and misses some. The sample includes about 500,000 clones, 80% to 90% of them seen just once. This clone has just a few counts. This TCR was recovered from a young man with COVID-19, enrolled during active disease. The sample comprised peripheral blood.

The CDR3 region is CAISDAGNTEAFF. The CDR3 DNA is TGTGCCATCAGTGATGCGGGGAACACTGAAGCTTTCTTT. The rearrangement links TRBV10-3 to TRBJ1-1; D not certain. The V end was cut by 3 bases, the J end by 1 base, with 6 bases between. The V gene's germline CDR1 is ENHRY and CDR2 SYGVKD. The CDR3 sequence is 13 residues long.